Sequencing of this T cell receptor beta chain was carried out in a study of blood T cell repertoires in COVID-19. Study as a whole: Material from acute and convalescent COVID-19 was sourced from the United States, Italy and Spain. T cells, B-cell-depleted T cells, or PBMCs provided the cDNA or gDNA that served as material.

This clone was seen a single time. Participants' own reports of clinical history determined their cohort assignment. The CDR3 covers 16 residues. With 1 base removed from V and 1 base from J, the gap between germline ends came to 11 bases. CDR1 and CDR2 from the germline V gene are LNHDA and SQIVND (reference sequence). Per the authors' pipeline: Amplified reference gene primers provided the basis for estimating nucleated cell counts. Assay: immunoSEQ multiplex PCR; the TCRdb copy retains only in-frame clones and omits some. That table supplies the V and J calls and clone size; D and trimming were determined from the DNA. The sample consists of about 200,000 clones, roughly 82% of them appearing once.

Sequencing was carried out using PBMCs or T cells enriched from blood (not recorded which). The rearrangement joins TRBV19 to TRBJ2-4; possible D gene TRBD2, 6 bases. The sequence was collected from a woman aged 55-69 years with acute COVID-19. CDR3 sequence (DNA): TGTGCCAGTAGTATAGTTTCGGGGGAGGCCAAAAACATTCAGTACTTC. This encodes CASSIVSGEAKNIQYF.